This T cell receptor beta chain came from a study of blood T cell repertoires in COVID-19. About the study: Both acute and convalescent COVID-19 samples were obtained from the United States, Italy and Spain. T cells, B-cell-depleted T cells, or PBMCs provided the cDNA or gDNA that served as material.

This CDR3 comprises 14 residues. CDR1 is SEHNR, CDR2 FQNEAQ, per germline (reference sequence). Between the trimmed V and J ends, which lost 5 bases and 4 bases, there was a span of 14 bases. Sequencing used immunoSEQ multiplex PCR; TCRdb keeps in-frame clones, though not all of them. The sample holds 250,000 to 350,000 clones, roughly 90% seen once. The TCR originated in a man younger than 30 who had recovered from COVID-19. Sequencing input: peripheral blood. V usage is TRBV7-9 and J usage is TRBJ2-5, with TRBD1 as a possible D gene (5 bases). The CDR3 spells CASSPAGSGETQYF. CDR3 bases: TGTGCCAGCAGCCCAGCAGGGTCGGGAGAGACCCAGTACTTC.